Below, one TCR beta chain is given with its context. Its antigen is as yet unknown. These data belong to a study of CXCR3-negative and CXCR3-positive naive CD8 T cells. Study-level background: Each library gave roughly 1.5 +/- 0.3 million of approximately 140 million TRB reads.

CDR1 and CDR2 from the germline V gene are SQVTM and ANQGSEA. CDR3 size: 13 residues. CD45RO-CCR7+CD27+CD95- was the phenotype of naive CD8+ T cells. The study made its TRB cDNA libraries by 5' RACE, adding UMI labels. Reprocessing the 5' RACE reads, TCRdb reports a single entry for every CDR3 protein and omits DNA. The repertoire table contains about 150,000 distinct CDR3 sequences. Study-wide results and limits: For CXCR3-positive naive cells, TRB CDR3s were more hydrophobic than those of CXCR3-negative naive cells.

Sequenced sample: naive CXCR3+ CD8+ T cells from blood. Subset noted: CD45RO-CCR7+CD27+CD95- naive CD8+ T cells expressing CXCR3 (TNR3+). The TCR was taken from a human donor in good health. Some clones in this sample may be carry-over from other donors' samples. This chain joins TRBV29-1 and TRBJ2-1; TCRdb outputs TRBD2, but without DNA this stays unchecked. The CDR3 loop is CSVDNPAGNEQFF.